Following are 31 T cell receptor beta chains from one sample sequenced in a study of T-cell memory formation after mild COVID-19. MiXCR, run by TCRdb on the 5' RACE reads, gives a single entry per CDR3 protein. The table records 120,000 to 150,000 distinct CDR3 sequences, 5.5% to 7% of them present only once. The sequencing sample was made of PBMCs or a T cell subset sorted from them (not recorded which). The receptors derive from an adult woman who had mild COVID-19 (a few samples of this study predate the infection). Cell type and time point are not known.

This clonotype turned up a few times. V usage is TRBV12-3 or TRBV12-4 and J usage is TRBJ2-2; D gene ambiguous. This CDR3 region has 13 residues. V was shortened by 4 bases and J by 6 bases, with 9 bases between the two germline ends. The CDR3 loop reads CASSSRRSGELFF. For the CDR3, the DNA is TGTGCCAGCAGTTCCCGGAGATCCGGGGAGCTGTTTTTT.

The rearrangement uses TRBV25-1 and TRBJ2-1; TRBD2 aligns across 9 bases. Germline trimming cut 4 bases from V and 4 bases from J; bases unmatched to any gene: 8. Germline CDR1 and CDR2: MGHDK and SYGVNS. The CDR3 extends over 16 amino acids. CDR3 in DNA: TGTGCCAGCAGTGCGCCGGGACTAGCCTCATACAATGAGCAGTTCTTC. Translated: CASSAPGLASYNEQFF.

This clonotype came up a few times. DNA of the CDR3: TGTGCCAGCAGCTTATTTGGGGGGGCAGGACTACAGAACACTGAAGCTTTCTTT. Its protein product is CASSLFGGAGLQNTEAFF. This chain connects TRBV7-8 to TRBJ1-1; D is perhaps TRBD1 (6 bases). V lost 2 bases, J lost 1 base, and 20 bases lay in between. The CDR3 loop spans 18 amino acids. Germline-derived CDR1 and CDR2 are SGHVS and FQNEAQ.

CDR3 bases: TGTGCCACCAGCAGAGGTGGGGGCGCGGGCTATGGCTACACCTTC. Its translation: CATSRGGGAGYGYTF. The chain combines TRBV15 with TRBJ1-2; TRBD1 might be the D (6 bases). V lost 1 base, J lost 4 bases, and 13 bases lay in between. The germline V gene has CDR1 LNHNV and CDR2 YYDKDF (reference sequence). CDR3 length: 15 residues.

V is TRBV28 and J is TRBJ2-1, with TRBD2 matching 8 bases. There are 16 residues in the CDR3. Germline V lookup: CDR1 MDHEN, CDR2 SYDVKM. Unmatched junction bases numbered 11, after V lost 10 bases and J lost 0 bases. CDR3 region: CATQSGGALSYNEQFF. CDR3 in DNA: TGTGCCACCCAGAGCGGGGGCGCCCTCTCCTACAATGAGCAGTTCTTC.

V usage is TRBV15 and J usage is TRBJ1-2, with 8 positions matching TRBD1. The CDR3 is 17 residues long. Trimming removed 3 bases from V and 4 bases from J; junction bases left unmatched: 13. Looked up from germline, CDR1 is LNHNV and CDR2 is YYDKDF (reference sequence). CDR3 sequence: CATSSERDRFLPYGYTF. As DNA, the CDR3 is TGTGCCACCAGCAGCGAGCGGGACAGGTTCCTTCCCTATGGCTACACCTTC.

Many counts were recorded for this clonotype. V usage is TRBV24-1 and J usage is TRBJ2-1; D gene uncertain. This CDR3 has 15 amino acids. In germline, CDR1 is KGHDR, CDR2 SFDVKD. The V end lost 7 bases, the J end lost 3 bases, and 15 bases lay between the germline ends. CDR3 in amino acids: CATSRGRKGYNEQFF. The CDR3 DNA reads TGTGCCACCAGCCGAGGCCGTAAGGGCTACAATGAGCAGTTCTTC.

The chain joins TRBV12-3 or TRBV12-4 to TRBJ1-6; 8 bases fit TRBD1. This CDR3 contains 16 residues. V shed 6 bases and J 1 base; nucleotides not matched to a gene: 5. For the CDR3, the DNA is TGTGCCAGCAGCAGACAGGGGACGTCCTATAATTCACCCCTCCACTTT. It yields the protein CASSRQGTSYNSPLHF.

This clonotype was observed a few times. This sequence joins TRBV28 and TRBJ2-5; perhaps TRBD1 as D (6 bases). CDR3 size: 11 residues. The germline gives CDR1 MDHEN, CDR2 SYDVKM. V was clipped by 3 bases and J by 11 bases, with 10 bases between them. The CDR3 DNA sequence: TGTGCCAGCAGTTTTAGGGGACATCAGTACTTC. It yields the protein CASSFRGHQYF.

This clonotype was counted ten times or more. CDR3 amino acids: CASSERGYF. For the CDR3, the DNA is TGCGCCAGCAGTGAAAGGGGGTACTTC. This chain joins TRBV4-3 and TRBJ2-7, with D possibly matching TRBD1 (5 bases). CDR1 and CDR2 (germline): LGHNA, YSLEER. The CDR3 consists of 9 residues. V lost 6 bases and J 12 bases, leaving 9 bases between the germline ends.

The genes are TRBV28 and TRBJ1-2; D possibly corresponds to TRBD1 (5 bases). V dropped 8 bases and J dropped 8 bases, with 15 bases sitting between them. This CDR3 has 12 residues. CDR1 is MDHEN and CDR2 is SYDVKM in the germline V gene. CDR3 DNA: TGTGCCAGCGTCGGGGGTTTAGAGGGCTACACCTTC. This sequence encodes CASVGGLEGYTF.

The chain combines TRBV5-1 with TRBJ1-6; 12 bases match TRBD1. Germline CDR1 reads SGHRS; CDR2 reads YFSETQ. This CDR3 region has 17 residues. J gave up 11 bases and V 0 bases, and 9 bases lay outside the gene matches. The CDR3 nucleotides are TGCGCCAGCAGCTTGGAAGGGACAGGGGGCCCCCTAACACCCCTCCACTTT. It specifies CASSLEGTGGPLTPLHF.

In its sample, this clonotype was seen a few times. The chain links TRBV18 to TRBJ2-3; D unresolved. Trimming took 0 bases from V and 5 from J, leaving 9 bases between them. CDR1 is KGHSH, CDR2 LQKENI, per germline. The CDR3 has 14 amino acids. CDR3 region: CASSPPLPEDTQYF. The CDR3 DNA reads as TGTGCCAGCTCACCACCGTTGCCGGAAGATACGCAGTATTTT. The full variable domain, rest sourced from reference TRBV18 and TRBJ2-3, is NAGVMQNPRHLVRRRGQEARLRCSPMKGHSHVYWYRQLPEEGLKFMVYLQKENIIDESGMPKERFSAEFPKEGPSILRIQQVVRGDSAAYFCASSPPLPEDTQYFGPGTRLTVL.

This clonotype was seen a few times. This chain links TRBV24-1 with TRBJ2-5; TRBD1 might be the D (6 bases). The length of the CDR3 is 14 residues. Germline V gene sequence: CDR1 KGHDR, CDR2 SFDVKD. The CDR3 spells CATQLGGNQETQYF. CDR3 sequence (DNA): TGTGCTACTCAACTTGGGGGCAACCAAGAGACCCAGTACTTC.

V gene TRBV7-2 combines with J gene TRBJ1-5; D gene uncertain. Germline V gene sequence: CDR1 SGHTA, CDR2 FQGNSA. The CDR3 extends over 15 amino acids. V was shortened by 1 base and J by 6 bases, with 13 bases between the two germline ends. The CDR3 loop reads CASSLGLPRSQPQHF. The DNA for the CDR3 is TGTGCCAGCAGCTTAGGCCTACCTAGAAGTCAGCCCCAGCATTTT.

This clonotype was seen many times. This rearrangement joins TRBV12-3 or TRBV12-4 to TRBJ2-7; 13 bases are a match to TRBD2. The CDR3 loop spans 15 amino acids. V lost 5 bases, J lost 7 bases, and 8 bases stayed unmatched. CDR3 bases: TGTGCCAGCAGTCCCGGACTAGCGGGGGTGGGTGAGCAGTACTTC. It is translated as CASSPGLAGVGEQYF.

This clonotype occurred many times. The chain carries TRBV5-1 and TRBJ2-7; 7 nucleotides agree with TRBD2. J gave up 3 bases and V 2 bases, and 11 bases lay outside the gene matches. The length of the CDR3 is 16 residues. Looked up from germline, CDR1 is SGHRS and CDR2 is YFSETQ. CDR3 amino acids: CASSFHGTTVLYEQYF. The CDR3 DNA reads TGCGCCAGCAGCTTCCATGGGACTACCGTACTCTACGAGCAGTACTTC.

This chain joins TRBV12-3 or TRBV12-4 and TRBJ1-1, with D perhaps matching TRBD1 (5 bases). V was clipped by 5 bases and J by 4 bases, with 14 bases between them. This CDR3 contains 14 residues. The CDR3 DNA reads as TGTGCCAGCAGTCCCCTCATGGGGGGCACTGAAGCTTTCTTT. It yields the protein CASSPLMGGTEAFF.

This chain uses TRBV18 with TRBJ1-5, with a weak D call TRBD1 (6 bases). Between the trimmed V and J ends, which lost 4 bases and 1 base, there was a span of 14 bases. Germline V gene data show CDR1 as KGHSH and CDR2 as LQKENI. CDR3 length equals 16 residues. CDR3 loop: CASSRQQGSSNQPQHF. The DNA for the CDR3 is TGTGCCAGCTCACGCCAACAGGGATCGAGCAATCAGCCCCAGCATTTT.

This clonotype was recorded a few times. This chain links TRBV20-1 with TRBJ2-5, with D uncertain. Germline V lookup: CDR1 DFQATT, CDR2 SNEGSKA (reference sequence). This CDR3 region has 12 residues. Trimming removed 3 bases from V and 0 bases from J, with 5 bases in between. The CDR3 here is CSASENQETQYF. The CDR3 DNA is TGCAGTGCTAGCGAGAACCAAGAGACCCAGTACTTC.

This clonotype was seen a handful of times. The chain links TRBV29-1 to TRBJ1-2; 9 bases are shared with TRBD1. With V trimmed by 7 bases and J by 4 bases, 10 bases remained unmatched. The CDR3 runs to 14 residues. The V gene's germline CDR1 is SQVTM and CDR2 ANQGSEA. Here the CDR3 DNA reads TGCAGCGCTGATACAGGGGGCGCTGGCTATGGCTACACCTTC. Translation: CSADTGGAGYGYTF.

This clonotype was counted between two and nine times. The J gene is TRBJ2-1, the V gene TRBV20-1, with 10 bases that match TRBD2. V shed 3 bases, J shed 7 bases, and the junction held 6 bases outside the gene matches. The CDR3 is 14 residues long. Germline CDR1 and CDR2: DFQATT and SNEGSKA (reference sequence). This CDR3 is CSASPQTSGNEQFF. CDR3 DNA: TGCAGTGCTAGCCCCCAGACTAGCGGGAATGAGCAGTTCTTC.

The chain uses TRBV12-3 or TRBV12-4 and TRBJ2-7; D is possibly TRBD2 (6 bases). Trimming cost V 6 bases and J 0 bases, with 15 bases left between them. CDR3 length: 15 residues. As DNA, the CDR3 is TGTGCCAGCAGGCCAGGAGGGGAGAGCTCCTACGAGCAGTACGTC. As protein: CASRPGGESSYEQYV.

V is TRBV12-3 or TRBV12-4 and J is TRBJ2-7; D could derive from TRBD1 or TRBD2 (6 bases each). V lost 0 bases and J 6 bases, leaving 21 bases between the germline ends. CDR3 length: 17 amino acids. The CDR3 protein is CASSLAGATGGRTEQYF. CDR3 bases: TGTGCCAGCAGTTTAGCGGGGGCCACCGGGGGTCGGACCGAGCAGTACTTC.

In this sample, this clonotype turned up a few times. The chain carries TRBV19 and TRBJ2-7, with D possibly matching TRBD2 (6 bases). The CDR3 covers 12 residues. Per the germline V gene, CDR1 is LNHDA and CDR2 is SQIVND (reference sequence). The ends were cut back, 6 bases at V and 7 bases at J, with 13 bases in the middle. As DNA, the CDR3 is TGTGCCAGTAGCGGGAGATTGCGGGAGCAGTACTTC. This translates into CASSGRLREQYF.

This clonotype was seen more than once but under ten times. The chain links TRBV12-3 or TRBV12-4 to TRBJ1-5, with D unresolved. Trimming shortened V by 3 bases and J by 9 bases, and 9 bases separated the two germline ends. There are 12 residues in the CDR3. The CDR3 nucleotides read TGTGCCAGCAGTTTTCTCACGCGGCCCCAGCATTTT. Amino acids: CASSFLTRPQHF.

The sample holds many counts of this clonotype. The chain joins TRBV7-3 to TRBJ2-6; 7 nucleotides line up with TRBD1. The V segment lost 3 bases and the J segment 9 bases; nucleotides outside the gene matches: 14. The CDR3 extends over 17 amino acids. The germline V gene encodes CDR1 SGHTA and CDR2 FQGTGA. The CDR3 nucleotides are TGTGCCAGCAGCTTCCTAACCCGGGACAGAACTAGCAACGTCCTGACTTTC. It translates to CASSFLTRDRTSNVLTF.

This clonotype was found a few times. The CDR3 region is CASSRVPLMNTEAFF. The CDR3 nucleotides are TGTGCCAGCAGCCGGGTCCCCCTAATGAACACTGAAGCTTTCTTT. This chain joins TRBV16 and TRBJ1-1; D uncertain. Trimming took 4 bases from V and 0 from J, leaving 12 bases between them. The CDR3 is made up of 15 amino acids. Germline CDR1 is KGHSY and CDR2 is FQNENV.

V usage is TRBV12-3 or TRBV12-4 and J usage is TRBJ2-3; 7 bases are a match to TRBD2. Germline trimming cut 5 bases from V and 9 bases from J; bases unmatched to any gene: 8. CDR3 length: 13 amino acids. The CDR3 protein is CASSRSGGTTQYF. The CDR3 DNA sequence: TGTGCCAGCAGTCGTTCCGGGGGGACCACGCAGTATTTT.

This clonotype has more than one count but fewer than ten. The chain links TRBV20-1 to TRBJ2-5, with a tentative D call TRBD2 (6 bases). The germline V gene encodes CDR1 DFQATT and CDR2 SNEGSKA (reference sequence). Trimming left V 1 base short and J 3 bases short, with 6 bases between. CDR3 length: 12 residues. This chain's CDR3 is CSARGGEETQYF. The CDR3 coding sequence is TGCAGTGCTAGAGGGGGGGAAGAGACCCAGTACTTC.

Only a few counts were recorded for this clonotype. The V and J genes are TRBV5-5 and TRBJ2-7; no clear D. The CDR3 contains 13 residues. CDR1 SGHKS and CDR2 YYEKEE come from the germline V gene (reference sequence). V was trimmed by 1 base and J by 0 bases, leaving 5 bases between them. The CDR3 reads CASSLTTSYEQYF. The CDR3 coding sequence is TGTGCCAGCAGCTTGACCACCTCCTACGAGCAGTACTTC. The whole variable domain, filled in from reference TRBV5-5 and TRBJ2-7, reads DAGVTQSPTHLIKTRGQQVTLRCSPISGHKSVSWYQQVLGQGPQFIFQYYEKEERGRGNFPDRFSARQFPNYSSELNVNALLLGDSALYLCASSLTTSYEQYFGPGTRLTVT.